Following are 26 T cell receptor beta chains from one sample sequenced in a study of blood T cell repertoires in COVID-19. The method was immunoSEQ multiplex PCR; TCRdb's version includes in-frame clones alone and lacks a portion of them. The table lists tens of thousands of clones, about nine tenths of them singletons. The sample comprised peripheral blood. These receptors all stem from a human donor in a cohort sampled during active COVID-19.

The chain links TRBV16 to TRBJ1-6; 11 nucleotides agree with TRBD1. V trimming: 2 bases; J trimming: 2 bases; junction bases outside the gene matches: 5. The germline gives CDR1 KGHSY, CDR2 FQNENV. The CDR3 consists of 18 residues. In DNA, the CDR3 is TGTGCCAGCAGCCAACTCGGACAGGGGGCCACCTATAATTCACCCCTCCACTTT. Translation: CASSQLGQGATYNSPLHF.

The chain employs TRBV7-2 and TRBJ2-5; TRBD2 is a possible D gene (5 bases). The CDR3 totals 14 residues. Germline V gives CDR1 SGHTA, CDR2 FQGNSA. V dropped 1 base and J dropped 2 bases, with 8 bases sitting between them. The CDR3 nucleotides are TGTGCCAGCAGCTTAGTTGGGAGACAAGAGACCCAGTACTTC. Its translation is CASSLVGRQETQYF.

The J gene is TRBJ2-7, the V gene TRBV6-5; the D gene is possibly TRBD2 (5 bases). V lost 6 bases, J lost 2 bases, and 14 bases lay in between. In germline, CDR1 is MNHEY, CDR2 SVGAGI. This CDR3 comprises 14 residues. The CDR3 region is CASSRTVYPYEQYF. CDR3 in DNA: TGTGCCAGCAGCCGGACTGTTTATCCCTACGAGCAGTACTTC.

The rearrangement uses TRBV5-4 and TRBJ2-2, with 7 positions matching TRBD1. The germline CDR1 and CDR2 sequences are SGHNT and YYREEE (reference sequence). V trimming: 4 bases; J trimming: 8 bases; junction bases outside the gene matches: 11. This CDR3 region has 15 residues. CDR3 region: CASSPTSDRAGELFF. CDR3 bases: TGTGCCAGCAGCCCAACCTCCGACAGGGCTGGGGAGCTGTTTTTT. Complete variable domain (other parts from reference TRBV5-4 and TRBJ2-2): ETGVTQSPTHLIKTRGQQVTLRCSSQSGHNTVSWYQQALGQGPQFIFQYYREEENGRGNFPPRFSGLQFPNYSSELNVNALELDDSALYLCASSPTSDRAGELFFGEGSRLTVL.

The genes are TRBV7-3 and TRBJ2-1, with D possibly matching TRBD2 (5 bases). From germline, CDR1 is SGHTA and CDR2 FQGTGA. This CDR3 contains 14 residues. The germline V and J ends were trimmed by 8 bases and 0 bases, with 11 bases remaining between them. Written as DNA, the CDR3 is TGTGCCAGCCGCAAGCGGACCTCCTACAATGAGCAGTTCTTC. Encoded protein: CASRKRTSYNEQFF. Full variable domain (outside the CDR3, taken from reference TRBV7-3 and TRBJ2-1): GAGVSQTPSNKVTEKGKYVELRCDPISGHTALYWYRQSLGQGPEFLIYFQGTGAADDSGLPNDRFFAVRPEGSVSTLKIQRTERGDSAVYLCASRKRTSYNEQFFGPGTRLTVL.

A single count supports this clone. The chain combines TRBV3-1 (or the pseudogene TRBV3-2) with TRBJ1-1; no clear D gene. The CDR3 is 15 residues long. Germline values: CDR1 LGHDT, CDR2 YNNKEL (reference sequence). Trimming took 3 bases from V and 1 from J, leaving 12 bases between them. The CDR3 DNA follows: TGTGCCAGCAGCCATTCCGGGGTAAAGAACACTGAAGCTTTCTTT. Protein sequence: CASSHSGVKNTEAFF.

This sequence joins TRBV7-2 and TRBJ2-3, with D possibly being TRBD2 (5 bases). The length of the CDR3 is 14 residues. Germline assignment: CDR1 SGHTA and CDR2 FQGNSA. Trimming removed 2 bases at V and 2 bases at J, with 8 bases between. DNA for the CDR3: TGTGCCAGCAGCTTATACCGGGACACAGATACGCAGTATTTT. Amino acids: CASSLYRDTDTQYF. Using reference TRBV7-2 and TRBJ2-3 for the parts outside the CDR3, the full variable domain is GAGVSQSPSNKVTEKGKDVELRCDPISGHTALYWYRQSLGQGLEFLIYFQGNSAPDKSGLPSDRFSAERTGGSVSTLTIQRTQQEDSAVYLCASSLYRDTDTQYFGPGTRLTVL.

This sequence joins TRBV18 and TRBJ1-4; 7 bases are shared with TRBD1. Germline CDR1 KGHSH, CDR2 LQKENI. V lost 0 bases to trimming and J lost 5 bases; unmatched junction nucleotides: 3. The CDR3 runs to 15 residues. The CDR3 sequence is CASSPPGTANEKLFF. CDR3 DNA: TGTGCCAGCTCACCACCCGGGACAGCAAATGAAAAACTGTTTTTT.

The J gene is TRBJ1-5, the V gene TRBV11-2; the match to TRBD1 covers 9 bases. CDR1 is SGHAT, CDR2 FQNNGV, per germline. With V trimmed by 2 bases and J by 4 bases, 3 bases remained unmatched. The CDR3 runs 15 residues. The CDR3 nucleotides are TGTGCCAGCAGCTTAACGACAGGGGGAAATCAGCCCCAGCATTTT. Residues: CASSLTTGGNQPQHF.

This rearrangement joins TRBV7-2 to TRBJ1-6; D unclear. The V gene's germline CDR1 is SGHTA and CDR2 FQGNSA. Trimming cost V 5 bases and J 7 bases, with 15 bases left between them. This CDR3 region has 15 residues. In DNA form, the CDR3 reads TGTGCCAGCAGCCCAGTACCCTGGGCGAATTCACCCCTCCACTTT. Its protein is CASSPVPWANSPLHF. Full variable domain (outside the CDR3, taken from reference TRBV7-2 and TRBJ1-6): GAGVSQSPSNKVTEKGKDVELRCDPISGHTALYWYRQSLGQGLEFLIYFQGNSAPDKSGLPSDRFSAERTGGSVSTLTIQRTQQEDSAVYLCASSPVPWANSPLHFGNGTRLTVT.

The chain carries TRBV4-1 and TRBJ2-2, with 10 positions matching TRBD1. Germline assignment: CDR1 MGHRA and CDR2 YSYEKL. V lost 4 bases and J lost 3; bases outside the gene matches: 5. This CDR3 is built from 16 residues. The CDR3 nucleotides are TGCGCCAGCAGCCGACAGGGGACAGGGGACACCGGGGAGCTGTTTTTT. The encoded protein is CASSRQGTGDTGELFF.

The chain links TRBV6-5 to TRBJ2-1; TRBD2 is a possible D gene (6 bases). The length of the CDR3 is 15 residues. Trimming took 0 bases from V and 6 from J, leaving 12 bases between them. Germline CDR1 is MNHEY and CDR2 is SVGAGI. CDR3 protein: CASSYSYRETNEQFF. The CDR3 DNA sequence: TGTGCCAGCAGTTACTCCTACCGGGAGACCAATGAGCAGTTCTTC.

V is TRBV4-1 and J is TRBJ2-3; TRBD2 agrees at 11 bases. J lost 0 bases, V lost 4 bases, and 9 bases had no gene match. The germline V gene has CDR1 MGHRA and CDR2 YSYEKL. The CDR3 spans 18 residues. The CDR3 region is CASSLSSGGVTSTDTQYF. The CDR3 DNA follows: TGCGCCAGCAGCCTCAGTAGCGGGGGGGTAACTAGCACAGATACGCAGTATTTT.

The chain has TRBV10-3 and TRBJ2-7, with 9 bases lining up with TRBD2. With 8 bases clipped from V and 0 bases from J, the junction kept 8 bases outside the gene matches. The length of the CDR3 is 15 residues. Germline CDR1 is ENHRY and CDR2 is SYGVKD. CDR3 DNA: TGTGCCATCCTAGGACGACTAGCGGCCTCCTACGAGCAGTACTTC. Translating gives CAILGRLAASYEQYF.

The table lists this clone with a few counts. This sequence joins TRBV7-2 and TRBJ1-2; D gene uncertain. The CDR3 covers 13 residues. Trimming pared 1 base from V and 2 bases from J, leaving 5 bases between. The germline V gene encodes CDR1 SGHTA and CDR2 FQGNSA. For the CDR3, the DNA is TGTGCCAGCAGCTTAGACCAGAACTATGGCTACACCTTC. The encoded protein is CASSLDQNYGYTF.

The chain has TRBV19 and TRBJ1-5; 8 bases align to TRBD1. From germline, CDR1 is LNHDA and CDR2 SQIVND (reference sequence). With V trimmed by 0 bases and J by 1 base, 8 bases remained unmatched. This CDR3 has 18 amino acids. CDR3 sequence (DNA): TGTGCCAGTAGTATAGATCTCGACAGGGGCAACAGCAATCAGCCCCAGCATTTT. Amino acid sequence: CASSIDLDRGNSNQPQHF.

CDR3 protein: CASSFSPGTEAFF. DNA of the CDR3: TGTGCCAGCAGTTTTTCCCCCGGGACTGAAGCTTTCTTT. The V and J genes are TRBV27 and TRBJ1-1; D is uncertain. The CDR3 is 13 residues long. Trimming removed 3 bases from V and 5 bases from J, with 10 bases in between. Per germline, CDR1 MNHEY and CDR2 SMNVEV (reference sequence).

The chain joins TRBV27 to TRBJ1-2; perhaps TRBD1 as D (6 bases). With 2 bases removed from V and 7 bases from J, the gap between germline ends came to 11 bases. The germline V gene has CDR1 MNHEY and CDR2 SMNVEV (reference sequence). The CDR3 is made up of 13 amino acids. The CDR3 sequence is CASSLQGTTGYTF. The CDR3 DNA is TGTGCCAGCAGTTTACAGGGGACGACTGGCTACACCTTC.

The chain joins TRBV11-2 to TRBJ2-1; 9 nucleotides agree with TRBD2. This CDR3 contains 15 residues. V shed 4 bases, J shed 8 bases, and the junction held 9 bases outside the gene matches. Germline values: CDR1 SGHAT, CDR2 FQNNGV. The CDR3 DNA sequence: TGTGCCAGCAGCTGGGCGGGAGGGCCGCGAGATGAGCAGTTCTTC. Its protein product is CASSWAGGPRDEQFF.

The chain couples TRBV9 to TRBJ2-5; maybe TRBD1 (5 bases). Trimming stripped 7 bases from V and 0 bases from J, with 7 bases between. Germline V CDR1 and CDR2: SGDLS, YYNGEE. The CDR3 is 12 residues long. CDR3 sequence: CASAGYQETQYF. CDR3 bases: TGTGCCAGCGCAGGGTACCAAGAGACCCAGTACTTC.

The chain joins TRBV7-3 to TRBJ2-2; possibly TRBD2 for D (6 bases). Germline V lookup: CDR1 SGHTA, CDR2 FQGTGA. This CDR3 has 15 amino acids. Trimming shortened V by 4 bases and J by 6 bases, and 15 bases separated the two germline ends. CDR3 amino acids: CASSSSATGAGELFF. The CDR3 DNA sequence: TGTGCCAGCAGCTCGTCGGCCACGGGGGCCGGGGAGCTGTTTTTT.

This chain connects TRBV12-5 to TRBJ2-2, with a weak D call TRBD2 (5 bases). V was shortened by 0 bases and J by 4 bases, with 21 bases between the two germline ends. This CDR3 has 19 amino acids. The germline gives CDR1 LGHNT, CDR2 FRNRAP. The DNA for the CDR3 is TGTGCTAGTGGTTTGGTCTGGACCATTCCAAAACGGGGCACCGGGGAGCTGTTTTTT. It yields the protein CASGLVWTIPKRGTGELFF.

This chain uses TRBV28 with TRBJ1-1, with TRBD1 as a possible D gene (6 bases). CDR3 length: 14 residues. V gave up 5 bases and J gave up 10 bases, with 20 bases separating them. Germline values: CDR1 MDHEN, CDR2 SYDVKM. CDR3: CASSNRTARLGAFF. The CDR3 DNA reads as TGTGCCAGCAGTAACAGGACAGCCCGATTGGGAGCTTTCTTT.

The chain combines TRBV6-5 with TRBJ1-1; 8 bases align to TRBD1. The germline CDR1 and CDR2 sequences are MNHEY and SVGAGI. Germline trimming cut 6 bases from V and 4 bases from J; bases unmatched to any gene: 4. The CDR3 contains 13 residues. CDR3 coding DNA: TGTGCCAGCAGACCTACAGGGGGCACTGAAGCTTTCTTT. It codes for CASRPTGGTEAFF.

The chain joins TRBV4-1 to TRBJ1-6; tentatively, D is TRBD1 (6 bases). The V end lost 2 bases, the J end lost 8 bases, and 19 bases lay between the germline ends. In germline, CDR1 is MGHRA, CDR2 YSYEKL. This CDR3 has 17 residues. CDR3 protein: CASSQPRAGVRYSPLHF. CDR3 DNA: TGCGCCAGCAGCCAACCCCGGGCAGGGGTTAGGTATTCACCCCTCCACTTT.

This clone was seen only a few times. The V gene is TRBV30, the J gene TRBJ1-1, with D perhaps TRBD1 (6 bases). The germline V gene has CDR1 GTSNPN and CDR2 SVGIG (reference sequence). This CDR3 has 12 residues. V lost 4 bases to trimming and J lost 4 bases, with 10 bases between them. The CDR3 here is CAWNGGTTEAFF. CDR3 nucleotides: TGTGCCTGGAATGGGGGCACCACTGAAGCTTTCTTT.